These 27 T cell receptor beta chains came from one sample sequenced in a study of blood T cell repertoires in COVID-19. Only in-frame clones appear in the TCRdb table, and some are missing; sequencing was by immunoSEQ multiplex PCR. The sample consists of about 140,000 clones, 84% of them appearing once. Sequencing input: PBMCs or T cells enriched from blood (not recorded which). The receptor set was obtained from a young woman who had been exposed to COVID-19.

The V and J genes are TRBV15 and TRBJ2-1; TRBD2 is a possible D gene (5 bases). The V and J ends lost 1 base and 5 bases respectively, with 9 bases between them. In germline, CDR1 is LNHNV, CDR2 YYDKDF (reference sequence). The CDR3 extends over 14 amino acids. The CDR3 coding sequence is TGTGCCACCAGCAGAGGCGGACTGCACAATGAGCAGTTCTTC. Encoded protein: CATSRGGLHNEQFF.

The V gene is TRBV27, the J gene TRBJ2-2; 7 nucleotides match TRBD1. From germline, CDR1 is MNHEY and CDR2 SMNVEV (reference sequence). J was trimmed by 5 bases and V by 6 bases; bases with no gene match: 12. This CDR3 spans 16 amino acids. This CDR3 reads CASRGNRGGWTGELFF. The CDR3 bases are TGTGCCAGCAGGGGGAACAGGGGCGGCTGGACCGGGGAGCTGTTTTTT.

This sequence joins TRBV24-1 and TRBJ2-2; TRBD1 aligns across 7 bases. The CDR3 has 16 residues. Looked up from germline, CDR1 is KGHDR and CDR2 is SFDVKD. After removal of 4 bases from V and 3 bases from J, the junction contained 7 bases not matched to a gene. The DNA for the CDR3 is TGTGCCACCAGTGAGTCGGGGACAGCCCACACCGGGGAGCTGTTTTTT. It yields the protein CATSESGTAHTGELFF.

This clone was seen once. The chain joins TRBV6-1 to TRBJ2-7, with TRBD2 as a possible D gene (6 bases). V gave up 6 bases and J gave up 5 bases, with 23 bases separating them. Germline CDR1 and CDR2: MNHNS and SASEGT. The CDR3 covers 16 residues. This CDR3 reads CASREKKRALRNEQYF. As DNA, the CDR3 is TGTGCCAGCAGGGAAAAGAAGCGGGCCCTGAGGAACGAGCAGTACTTC.

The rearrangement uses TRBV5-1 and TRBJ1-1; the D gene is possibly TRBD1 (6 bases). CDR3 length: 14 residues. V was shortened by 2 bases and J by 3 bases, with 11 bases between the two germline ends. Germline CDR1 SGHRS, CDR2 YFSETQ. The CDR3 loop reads CASSFSGAYTEAFF. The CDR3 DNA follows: TGCGCCAGCAGCTTCTCAGGGGCCTACACTGAAGCTTTCTTT.

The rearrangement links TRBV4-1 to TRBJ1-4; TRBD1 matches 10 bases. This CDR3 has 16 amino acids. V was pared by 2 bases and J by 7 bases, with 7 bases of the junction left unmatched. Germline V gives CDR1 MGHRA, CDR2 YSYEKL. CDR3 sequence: CASSQTPGQGSEKLFF. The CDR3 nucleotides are TGCGCCAGCAGCCAAACCCCGGGACAGGGGAGTGAAAAACTGTTTTTT.

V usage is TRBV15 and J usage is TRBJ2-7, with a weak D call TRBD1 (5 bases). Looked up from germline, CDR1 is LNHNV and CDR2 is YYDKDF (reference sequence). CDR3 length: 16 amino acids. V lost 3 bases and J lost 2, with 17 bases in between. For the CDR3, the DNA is TGTGCCACCAGCAGTTTGTTGGAGACAGCTACCTACGAGCAGTACTTC. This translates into CATSSLLETATYEQYF.

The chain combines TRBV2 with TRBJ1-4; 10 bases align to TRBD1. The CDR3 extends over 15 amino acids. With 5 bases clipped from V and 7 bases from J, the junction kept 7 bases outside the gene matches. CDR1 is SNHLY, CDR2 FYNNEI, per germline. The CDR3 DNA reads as TGTGCCAGCAGTCCGACAGGGGGCCGAGGTGAAAAACTGTTTTTT. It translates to CASSPTGGRGEKLFF.

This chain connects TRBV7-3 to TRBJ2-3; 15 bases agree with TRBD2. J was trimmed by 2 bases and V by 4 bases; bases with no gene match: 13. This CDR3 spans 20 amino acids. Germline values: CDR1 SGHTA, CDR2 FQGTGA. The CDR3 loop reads CASSYNGLAGGPATTDTQYF. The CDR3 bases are TGTGCCAGCAGCTACAACGGACTAGCGGGAGGGCCTGCGACCACAGATACGCAGTATTTT.

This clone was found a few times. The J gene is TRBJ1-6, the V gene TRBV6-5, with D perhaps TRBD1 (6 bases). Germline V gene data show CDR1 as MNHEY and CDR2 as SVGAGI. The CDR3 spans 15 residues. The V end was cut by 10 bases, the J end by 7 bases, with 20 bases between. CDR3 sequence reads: CATQGSHIVNSPLHF. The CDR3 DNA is TGTGCCACGCAGGGGAGCCATATTGTGAATTCACCCCTCCACTTT.

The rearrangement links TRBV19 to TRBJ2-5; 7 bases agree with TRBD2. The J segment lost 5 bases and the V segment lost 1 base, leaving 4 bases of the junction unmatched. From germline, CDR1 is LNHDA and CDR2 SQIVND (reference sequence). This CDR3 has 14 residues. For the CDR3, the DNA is TGTGCCAGTAGTATAGCGGGAGGAGGGGAGACCCAGTACTTC. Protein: CASSIAGGGETQYF.

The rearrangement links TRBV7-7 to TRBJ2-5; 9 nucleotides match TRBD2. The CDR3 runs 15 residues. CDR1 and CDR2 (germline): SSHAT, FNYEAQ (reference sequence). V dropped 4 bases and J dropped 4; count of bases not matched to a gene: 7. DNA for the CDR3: TGTGCCAGCAGCTCAAATAGCGGGAGAGGAGAGACCCAGTACTTC. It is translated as CASSSNSGRGETQYF.

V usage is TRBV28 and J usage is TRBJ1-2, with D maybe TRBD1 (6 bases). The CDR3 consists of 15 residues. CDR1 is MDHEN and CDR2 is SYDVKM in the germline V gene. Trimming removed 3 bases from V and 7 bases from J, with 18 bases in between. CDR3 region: CASSLSNRVGSGYTF. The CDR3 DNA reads TGTGCCAGCAGTTTGAGTAACAGGGTCGGGTCTGGCTACACCTTC.

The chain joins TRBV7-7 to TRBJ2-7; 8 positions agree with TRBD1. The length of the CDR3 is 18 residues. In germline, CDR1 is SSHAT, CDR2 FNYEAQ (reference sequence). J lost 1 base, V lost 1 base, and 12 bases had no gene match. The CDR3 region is CASSLEPQTGVASYEQYF. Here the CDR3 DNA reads TGTGCCAGCAGCTTAGAGCCCCAGACAGGGGTTGCTTCCTACGAGCAGTACTTC.

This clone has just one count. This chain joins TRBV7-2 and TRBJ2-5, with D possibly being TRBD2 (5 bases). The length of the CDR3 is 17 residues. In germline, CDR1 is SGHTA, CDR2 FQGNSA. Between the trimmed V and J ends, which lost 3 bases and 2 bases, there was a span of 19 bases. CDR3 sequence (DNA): TGTGCCAGCAGCTTTCGTTGGGGAGCTAGCCTACAAGAGACCCAGTACTTC. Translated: CASSFRWGASLQETQYF. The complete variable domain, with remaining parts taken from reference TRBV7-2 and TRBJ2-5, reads GAGVSQSPSNKVTEKGKDVELRCDPISGHTALYWYRQSLGQGLEFLIYFQGNSAPDKSGLPSDRFSAERTGGSVSTLTIQRTQQEDSAVYLCASSFRWGASLQETQYFGPGTRLLVL.

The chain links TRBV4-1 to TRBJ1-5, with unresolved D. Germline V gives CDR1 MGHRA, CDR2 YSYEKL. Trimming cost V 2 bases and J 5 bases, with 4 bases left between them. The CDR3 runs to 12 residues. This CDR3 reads CASSQPDQPQHF. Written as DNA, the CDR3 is TGCGCCAGCAGCCAACCAGATCAGCCCCAGCATTTT.

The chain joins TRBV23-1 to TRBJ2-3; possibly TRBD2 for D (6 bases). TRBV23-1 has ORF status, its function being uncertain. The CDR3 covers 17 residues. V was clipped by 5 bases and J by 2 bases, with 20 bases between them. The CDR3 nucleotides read TGCGCCAGCAGTGGGAGGAAGGGCGGGGCAACCACAGATACGCAGTATTTT. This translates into CASSGRKGGATTDTQYF.

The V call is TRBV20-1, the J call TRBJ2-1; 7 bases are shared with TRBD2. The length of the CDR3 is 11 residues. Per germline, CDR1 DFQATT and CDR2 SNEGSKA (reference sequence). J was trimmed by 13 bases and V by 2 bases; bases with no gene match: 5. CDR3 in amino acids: CSARLRERQFF. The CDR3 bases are TGCAGTGCTAGACTGCGGGAGAGACAGTTCTTC.

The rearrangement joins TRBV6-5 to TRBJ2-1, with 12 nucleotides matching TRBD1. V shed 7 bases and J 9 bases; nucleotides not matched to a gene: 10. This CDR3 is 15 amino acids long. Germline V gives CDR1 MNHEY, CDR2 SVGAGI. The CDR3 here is CASTTGTGGLGEQFF. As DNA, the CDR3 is TGTGCCAGCACAACCGGGACAGGGGGCTTGGGTGAGCAGTTCTTC.

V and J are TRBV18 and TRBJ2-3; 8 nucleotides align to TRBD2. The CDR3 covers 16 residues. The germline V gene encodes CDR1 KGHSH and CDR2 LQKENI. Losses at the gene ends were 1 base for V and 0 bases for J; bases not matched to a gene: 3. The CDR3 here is CASSPLAGISTDTQYF. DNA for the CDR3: TGTGCCAGCTCACCACTAGCGGGAATTAGCACAGATACGCAGTATTTT.

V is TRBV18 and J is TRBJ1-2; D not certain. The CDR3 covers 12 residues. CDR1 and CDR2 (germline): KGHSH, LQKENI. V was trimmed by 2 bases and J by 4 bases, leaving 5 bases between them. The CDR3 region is CASSPSSYGYTF. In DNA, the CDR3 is TGTGCCAGCTCACCATCGTCCTATGGCTACACCTTC.

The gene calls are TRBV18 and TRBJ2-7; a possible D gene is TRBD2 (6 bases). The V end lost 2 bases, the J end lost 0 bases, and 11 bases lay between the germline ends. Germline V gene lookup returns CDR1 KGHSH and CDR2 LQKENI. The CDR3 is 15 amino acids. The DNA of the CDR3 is TGTGCCAGCTCACCATTCGGAGGGAGCTCCTACGAGCAGTACTTC. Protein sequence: CASSPFGGSSYEQYF.

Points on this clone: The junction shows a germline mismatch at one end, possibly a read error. In nucleotides, the CDR3 is TGTGCCAGCAGCTTTAGGACTAGCACGGATACGCAGTATTTT. Translated: CASSFRTSTDTQYF. The chain uses TRBV5-4 and TRBJ2-3; 8 bases match TRBD2. Germline CDR1 is SGHNT and CDR2 is YYREEE (reference sequence). The CDR3 covers 14 residues.

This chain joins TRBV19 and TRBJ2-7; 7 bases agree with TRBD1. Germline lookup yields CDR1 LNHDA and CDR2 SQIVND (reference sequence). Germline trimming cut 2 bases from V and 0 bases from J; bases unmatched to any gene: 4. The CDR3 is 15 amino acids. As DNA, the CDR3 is TGTGCCAGTAGTATAACAGGGGCAAGCTCCTACGAGCAGTACTTC. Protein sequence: CASSITGASSYEQYF.

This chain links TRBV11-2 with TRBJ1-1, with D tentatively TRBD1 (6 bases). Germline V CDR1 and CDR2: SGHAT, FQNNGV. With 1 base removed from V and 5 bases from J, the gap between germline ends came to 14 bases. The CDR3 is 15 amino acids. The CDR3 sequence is CASSLVGQGLTEAFF. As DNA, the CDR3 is TGTGCCAGCAGCTTAGTGGGGCAGGGGCTTACTGAAGCTTTCTTT. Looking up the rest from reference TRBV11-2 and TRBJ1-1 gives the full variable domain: EAGVAQSPRYKIIEKRQSVAFWCNPISGHATLYWYQQILGQGPKLLIQFQNNGVVDDSQLPKDRFSAERLKGVDSTLKIQPAKLEDSAVYLCASSLVGQGLTEAFFGQGTRLTVV.

As DNA, the CDR3 is TGTGCCAGCAGCGAAGGGACTAGCGGGAGTCGGAACATTCAGTACTTC. Translating it yields CASSEGTSGSRNIQYF. V gene TRBV5-4 combines with J gene TRBJ2-4; 14 nucleotides line up with TRBD2. V gave up 4 bases and J gave up 7 bases; unmatched junction bases: 7. Germline loops: CDR1 SGHNT, CDR2 YYREEE (reference sequence). CDR3 length equals 16 residues.

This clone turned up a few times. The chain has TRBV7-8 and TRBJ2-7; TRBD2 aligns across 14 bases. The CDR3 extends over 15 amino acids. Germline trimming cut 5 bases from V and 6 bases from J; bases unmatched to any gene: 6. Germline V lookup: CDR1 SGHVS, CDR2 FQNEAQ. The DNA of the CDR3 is TGTGCCAGCAGCCGCGGACTAGCGGGAGGACTCGAGCAGTACTTC. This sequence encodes CASSRGLAGGLEQYF.